This TCR beta chain is from a study of T cell repertoires in cytomegalovirus infection. Study as a whole: A matching HLA type, together with CMV infection, was signaled by public TCR beta signatures. Findings and limits, study-wide: HLA-C-restricted CMV clonotypes gave the most frequent clonotype in two of eight donors. Identification of carriers of CMV plus the relevant HLA was performed using cumulative public TCR beta family frequency.

TCRdb fed the reads into MiXCR, producing one record per CDR3 protein. The sample lists 200,000 or so distinct CDR3 sequences; approximately 28% were seen once. This clonotype was seen more than once but under ten times. The antigen is not known. The CDR3 is made up of 14 amino acids. Germline assignment: CDR1 SNHLY and CDR2 FYNNEI. Trimming removed 6 bases at V and 2 bases at J, with 11 bases between. The sequencing sample was made of PBMCs. This TCR was recovered from a human donor in good health (CMV status not recorded). Some clones in this sample may be carry-over from other donors' samples. This chain uses TRBV2 with TRBJ1-5; tentatively, D is TRBD1 (5 bases). The CDR3 DNA is TGTGCCAGCAGGGACACTGGGCGCAATCAGCCCCAGCATTTT. It encodes CASRDTGRNQPQHF.